Given below is one TCR beta chain in context. The antigen is undetermined. The PCR had 60 Vbeta and 13 Jbeta primers. Here immunoSEQ multiplex PCR was the method, and the copy in TCRdb shows in-frame clones only, minus some. The sample lists roughly 160,000 clones; roughly 79% were seen once. The sample originates from a study of cytomegalovirus exposure and HLA in healthy donors. Findings and limits, study-wide: Analysis was performed later, and it showed HLA-associated TCR beta chains to be more clonally expanded than equally common others. Later analysis reportedly placed an Asian-associated ancestry cluster below the roughly 680-donor mean in N-insertions. For presence/absence analyses, sequencing depth was assumed to be roughly uniform across donors.

The CDR3 contains 19 residues. V lost 0 bases to trimming and J lost 5 bases; unmatched junction nucleotides: 18. Germline assignment: CDR1 SGDLS and CDR2 YYNGEE. This clonotype originated in a woman between 50 and 59 years old in good health and CMV-seronegative. The material sequenced was PBMCs. The chain uses TRBV9 and TRBJ1-1; the match to TRBD1 covers 8 bases. CDR3 residues: CASSVDPRGGGRGRTEAFF. CDR3 nucleotide sequence: TGTGCCAGCAGCGTAGATCCCAGAGGAGGAGGCAGGGGGCGGACTGAAGCTTTCTTT.